The source of this T cell receptor (beta chain) is a study of T cell responses to AZD1222 COVID-19 vaccine. Notes on this clone: Its target is unknown.

Unmatched junction bases numbered 10, after V lost 8 bases and J lost 5 bases. The CDR3 has 16 amino acids. CDR1 SGHVS and CDR2 FNYEAQ come from the germline V gene. Profiled with immunoSEQ multiplex PCR; TCRdb holds only in-frame clones, not every one. The sample comprises 200,000 to 250,000 clones, less than 95% of which are singletons, and over 1.5% rests with the top ten. The study's findings and limits: White British donors predominated, females outnumbered males, and clonal diversity was possibly underestimated. Recipients of two AZD1222 doses showed rising Spike-specific TCR breadth and depth. No day 14 peak samples; only post-peak repertoires were characterized. Among those given AZD1222, only 5 to 7 were seropositive at baseline.

This receptor was obtained from an adult who received the MenACWY meningococcal vaccine as a control. The chain couples TRBV7-6 to TRBJ2-2; 11 bases agree with TRBD2. The source material was peripheral blood, sampled 28 days after the second dose of the MenACWY control vaccine. DNA of the CDR3: TGTGCCAGCGCTTATTCCCTAGCGGGGGGAACCGGGGAGCTGTTTTTT. Residues: CASAYSLAGGTGELFF.